This TCR beta chain was recorded in a study of blood T cell repertoires in COVID-19. Study as a whole: Donors in the United States, Italy and Spain gave samples during acute or convalescent COVID-19. PBMCs, B-cell-depleted T cells, or T cells were the source of the cDNA or gDNA that made up the material.

Trimming removed 2 bases from V and 4 bases from J, with 12 bases in between. The CDR3 extends over 14 amino acids. Germline assignment: CDR1 GTSNPN and CDR2 SVGIG (reference sequence). Seattle cases were enrolled at active infection and followed longitudinally. Data came from immunoSEQ multiplex PCR; TCRdb stores just in-frame clones and leaves some out. Of some 390,000 clones listed, more than 70% are singletons. The V gene is TRBV30, the J gene TRBJ1-5, with D possibly matching TRBD1 (6 bases). The sample taken for sequencing was peripheral blood. The receptor's source is a woman in her sixties or seventies with COVID-19, enrolled during active disease. The CDR3 here is CAWSSGALNQPQHF. Written as DNA, the CDR3 is TGTGCCTGGAGTTCAGGGGCCCTAAATCAGCCCCAGCATTTT.